The 20 T cell receptor beta chains below were found in one sample sequenced in a study of T cells after yellow fever vaccination. In TCRdb, the 5' RACE reads were re-called with MiXCR into one record per CDR3 protein. The sample lists about 150,000 distinct CDR3 sequences, 5% to 7.5% seen once, with more than 0.6% in the top ten. Material: CD4+ T cells sorted from PBMCs, obtained 10 days after the yellow fever booster vaccination. These receptor sequences come from a man aged 25-45 years who received the YFV17D yellow fever vaccine.

This clonotype was recorded at least ten times. One end of the junction is discordant with germline, which a read error may explain. The rearrangement joins TRBV7-2 to TRBJ2-2; 11 bases fit TRBD2. CDR3 size: 16 residues. CDR1 and CDR2 from the germline V gene are SGHTA and FQGNSA. CDR3 coding DNA: TGTGCCAGCAGCCCTAGTACTAGCGGGAGCACCCGGGAGCTGTTTTTT. Protein sequence: CASSPSTSGSTRELFF.

The chain uses TRBV27 and TRBJ1-5; D remains ambiguous. The V gene lost 5 bases and the J gene lost 3 bases, with 8 bases spanning the gap. The germline V gene encodes CDR1 MNHEY and CDR2 SMNVEV (reference sequence). This CDR3 comprises 13 residues. The CDR3 reads CASSVHLNQPQHF. The CDR3 region has the DNA TGTGCCAGCAGTGTCCACCTCAATCAGCCCCAGCATTTT.

Notes on this clonotype: A clone one base away is much larger, so this may be a read error. V gene TRBV4-3 combines with J gene TRBJ2-7; D might be TRBD1 (6 bases). The CDR3 contains 15 residues. Germline V CDR1 and CDR2: LGHNA, YSLEER. Trimming cost V 2 bases and J 1 base, with 12 bases left between them. The CDR3 bases are TGCGCCAGCAGCCAACGGTACAGGGCTTCCTACGAGCAGTACTTC. It is translated as CASSQRYRASYEQYF.

This clonotype was observed at least ten times. The CDR3 spells CASTRWREGEQYF. Here the CDR3 DNA reads TGTGCCAGCACCCGGTGGCGGGAAGGTGAGCAGTACTTC. The chain joins TRBV7-2 to TRBJ2-7, with a weak D call TRBD2 (6 bases). Germline V gene lookup returns CDR1 SGHTA and CDR2 FQGNSA. This CDR3 contains 13 residues. V was clipped by 7 bases and J by 7 bases, with 17 bases between them.

In this sample, this clonotype turned up many times. The chain carries TRBV18 and TRBJ2-4; unclear D gene. The CDR3 is made up of 17 amino acids. Germline CDR1 reads KGHSH; CDR2 reads LQKENI. Trimming shortened V by 6 bases and J by 9 bases, and 27 bases separated the two germline ends. The CDR3 is CASSPPRPGPSDGIQYF. In DNA form, the CDR3 reads TGTGCCAGCTCCCCCCCCAGACCGGGCCCATCCGATGGCATTCAGTACTTC.

This clonotype was counted many times. V gene TRBV20-1 combines with J gene TRBJ2-5; tentatively, D is TRBD1 (6 bases). Trimming removed 4 bases from V and 9 bases from J, with 18 bases in between. Germline loops: CDR1 DFQATT, CDR2 SNEGSKA (reference sequence). CDR3 size: 13 residues. CDR3 nucleotide sequence: TGCAGTGCTACAGCCGACACTCCAGGGGCCCAGTACTTC. Amino acids: CSATADTPGAQYF.

The CDR3 is CAWSGIRDRDRNEQFF. CDR3 DNA: TGTGCCTGGAGTGGTATAAGGGACAGGGATCGGAATGAGCAGTTCTTC. The chain uses TRBV30 and TRBJ2-1; TRBD1 aligns across 9 bases. After removal of 1 base from V and 7 bases from J, the junction contained 11 bases not matched to a gene. This CDR3 spans 16 amino acids. Germline loops: CDR1 GTSNPN, CDR2 SVGIG (reference sequence).

This clonotype was observed many times. The chain recombines TRBV29-1 with TRBJ1-5; D is unresolved. The V end was cut by 4 bases, the J end by 4 bases, with 8 bases between. Germline V gene data show CDR1 as SQVTM and CDR2 as ANQGSEA. The CDR3 extends over 12 amino acids. This CDR3 reads CSVVSGNQPQHF. The CDR3 DNA is TGCAGCGTTGTCTCAGGAAATCAGCCCCAGCATTTT.

This clonotype showed up many times. The V call is TRBV7-2, the J call TRBJ1-2; D remains unclear. The length of the CDR3 is 13 residues. V lost 2 bases and J lost 4, with 8 bases in between. Germline V lookup: CDR1 SGHTA, CDR2 FQGNSA. CDR3 amino acids: CASSLPGGYGYTF. The DNA for the CDR3 is TGTGCCAGCAGCTTACCTGGTGGCTATGGCTACACCTTC.

This clonotype was seen many times. CDR3 nucleotide sequence: TGTGCCAACAGCCTCGGTCCCCATGAGCAGTTCTTC. It translates to CANSLGPHEQFF. The rearrangement uses TRBV6-5 and TRBJ2-1; no clear D. V lost 10 bases and J 8 bases, leaving 15 bases between the germline ends. This CDR3 has 12 amino acids. From germline, CDR1 is MNHEY and CDR2 SVGAGI.

This clonotype was found many times. V and J are TRBV20-1 and TRBJ1-5, with D unresolved. This CDR3 region has 16 residues. V was pared by 0 bases and J by 6 bases, with 18 bases between. Germline loops: CDR1 DFQATT, CDR2 SNEGSKA (reference sequence). The CDR3 region has the DNA TGCAGTGCTAGAGATTCTAACAGATTATCCAGTCAGCCCCAGCATTTT. This codes for CSARDSNRLSSQPQHF.

The chain links TRBV7-9 to TRBJ2-2; TRBD1 agrees at 7 bases. V lost 4 bases and J lost 0; bases outside the gene matches: 8. The CDR3 spans 17 residues. Germline CDR1 SEHNR, CDR2 FQNEAQ (reference sequence). In nucleotides, the CDR3 is TGTGCCAGCAGCTATCACAGGGGTCCCTCGAACACCGGGGAGCTGTTTTTT. This sequence encodes CASSYHRGPSNTGELFF.

This clonotype was seen ten or more times. The chain joins TRBV12-5 to TRBJ2-1, with 8 positions matching TRBD2. The CDR3 extends over 16 amino acids. Germline loops: CDR1 LGHNT, CDR2 FRNRAP. J lost 5 bases, V lost 6 bases, and 12 bases had no gene match. Here the CDR3 DNA reads TGTGCTAGTGGATCGACTCCGGGACTAGTAAACAATGAGCAGTTCTTC. This translates into CASGSTPGLVNNEQFF.

In its sample, this clonotype was seen a few times. CDR3 nucleotides: TGTGCCAGCAGCTCCCCCGGGGACTCCCAAGAGACCCAGTACTTC. It specifies CASSSPGDSQETQYF. V is TRBV7-2 and J is TRBJ2-5; possible D gene TRBD2, 6 bases. The V end lost 4 bases, the J end lost 1 base, and 13 bases lay between the germline ends. CDR3 size: 15 residues. Germline loops: CDR1 SGHTA, CDR2 FQGNSA. The variable domain in full, with the rest retrieved from reference TRBV7-2 and TRBJ2-5, is GAGVSQSPSNKVTEKGKDVELRCDPISGHTALYWYRQSLGQGLEFLIYFQGNSAPDKSGLPSDRFSAERTGGSVSTLTIQRTQQEDSAVYLCASSSPGDSQETQYFGPGTRLLVL.

This clonotype was seen ten or more times. This chain links TRBV25-1 with TRBJ2-1; 13 bases line up with TRBD2. Germline values: CDR1 MGHDK, CDR2 SYGVNS. V lost 6 bases and J lost 8; bases outside the gene matches: 10. This CDR3 is 16 amino acids long. DNA for the CDR3: TGTGCCAGCAGGAAAGCGGGACTAGCGGGGATCGATGAGCAGTTCTTC. This translates into CASRKAGLAGIDEQFF.

Concerning this clonotype itself: A much larger clone lies one base from this, so it may be a read error. The chain is built from TRBV14 and TRBJ2-7, with a weak D call TRBD1 (6 bases). Germline CDR1 SGHDN, CDR2 FVKESK. CDR3 length: 13 residues. CDR3 region: CASSLQGTNEQCF. CDR3 in DNA: TGTGCCAGCAGCCTACAGGGTACTAACGAGCAGTGCTTC.

The chain recombines TRBV4-2 with TRBJ2-3; no definite D call. The CDR3 runs to 15 residues. V lost 0 bases and J 1 base, leaving 8 bases between the germline ends. Germline V gene data show CDR1 as LGHNA and CDR2 as YNFKEQ. CDR3: CASSQEPGRTDTQYF. DNA for the CDR3: TGTGCCAGCAGCCAAGAGCCGGGCCGCACAGATACGCAGTATTTT.

This clonotype was recorded a few times. The V gene is TRBV7-2, the J gene TRBJ2-7; 9 positions agree with TRBD2. J lost 7 bases, V lost 1 base, and 8 bases had no gene match. CDR1 SGHTA and CDR2 FQGNSA come from the germline V gene. CDR3 length: 15 residues. The CDR3 spells CASSLEGSGRSEQYF. As DNA, the CDR3 is TGTGCCAGCAGCTTAGAGGGAAGCGGGAGGAGTGAGCAGTACTTC.

The V gene is TRBV9, the J gene TRBJ1-6; no clear D gene. CDR1 and CDR2 (germline): SGDLS, YYNGEE. Trimming took 0 bases from V and 3 from J, leaving 7 bases between them. The CDR3 runs to 15 residues. The CDR3 protein is CASSVGGLYNSPLHF. As DNA, the CDR3 is TGTGCCAGCAGCGTAGGGGGTCTCTATAATTCACCCCTCCACTTT.

This clonotype was detected a few times. V usage is TRBV20-1 and J usage is TRBJ1-6, with D unresolved. The CDR3 is made up of 15 amino acids. CDR1 and CDR2 (germline): DFQATT, SNEGSKA (reference sequence). Trimming removed 1 base at V and 10 bases at J, with 17 bases between. The CDR3 DNA reads as TGCAGTGCTAGAGGAATGTGGGGTCCCGGGTCACCCCTCCACTTT. Its translation is CSARGMWGPGSPLHF.